This TCR beta chain is from a study of blood T cell repertoires in COVID-19 (dated by TCRdb to 2020 to 2021). In terms of the full investigation: Collaborator samples came from the United States, Italy and Spain and covered acute and convalescent phases of COVID-19. The material from the prospective study consisted of cDNA or gDNA derived from T cells, B-cell-depleted T cells, or PBMCs. The dataset comprised deeply sampled blood TCRbeta repertoires from subjects exposed to, actively infected with, or recovered from COVID-19. A freely available public database, intended as a resource for researchers studying the immune response to SARS-CoV-2, is where the repertoires were released. The samples were drawn from the first 160 participants of the ongoing ImmuneRACE study and from over 950 subjects provided by 6 global collaborators. A de-identified subject ID, COVID-19 status, age in years and sex were almost always included in the sample metadata. Where HLA class I and class II types were available, the types were taken from metadata supplied by the sample provider, not from assay-based typing. Broader findings and caveats from the paper: The amount of clinical and demographic metadata varied by source and participant and was provided uncurated.

Turning to this clone: The target of this receptor is not known. There are no base qualities to consult, and no much larger clone falls within one base.

Reading the germline V gene gives CDR1 MGHDK and CDR2 SYGVNS. Trimming removed 6 bases from V and 6 bases from J, leaving 17 bases between the germline ends. Measured from the cysteine to the phenylalanine, the CDR3 is 15 residues long. Solely the CDR3 DNA is kept, with 45 bases framed from the first base. A second Seattle source provided samples from volunteer blood donors who had recovered from COVID-19. Whole blood was collected in K2EDTA tubes by collaborating institutions according to the institutions' own protocols. For TCRbeta analysis, collaborator samples were shipped as frozen whole blood, as isolated PBMCs, or as DNA extracted from either sample type. The immunoSEQ Assay, a bias-controlled multiplex PCR, was used to amplify TCRbeta CDR3 regions from genomic DNA. The study's own analysis went as follows. Nucleated cell counts per sample were estimated from amplification of reference gene primers within the assay. Sequence reads were collapsed and filtered to measure the absolute abundance of every unique TCRbeta CDR3 rearrangement. For each sample, productive Simpson clonality was calculated by taking the square root of Simpson's diversity index across productive rearrangements. TCRdb took over this immuneACCESS table, retaining in-frame rearrangements with V and J assigned. Such tables are incomplete; in checked studies, under half of the missing clones stem from an unresolved V gene, and the remainder is unexplained. V and J calls and clone size are those listed in that table; D and trimming were worked out from the DNA. Here the sample has more than 250,000 clones; about 90% occur a single time. The ten largest clones represent under 6.5% of the sample.

The sample consisted of peripheral blood. The origin of this receptor is a man between 18 and 35 years old who had recovered from COVID-19. The rearranged segments are TRBV25-1 and TRBJ1-4; a tentative D match to TRBD1 spans 6 bases. The DNA sequence reads TGTGCCAGCAGAGACAGGAGCGCAACGGATGAAAAACTGTTTTTT. Translated, this gives CASRDRSATDEKLFF.